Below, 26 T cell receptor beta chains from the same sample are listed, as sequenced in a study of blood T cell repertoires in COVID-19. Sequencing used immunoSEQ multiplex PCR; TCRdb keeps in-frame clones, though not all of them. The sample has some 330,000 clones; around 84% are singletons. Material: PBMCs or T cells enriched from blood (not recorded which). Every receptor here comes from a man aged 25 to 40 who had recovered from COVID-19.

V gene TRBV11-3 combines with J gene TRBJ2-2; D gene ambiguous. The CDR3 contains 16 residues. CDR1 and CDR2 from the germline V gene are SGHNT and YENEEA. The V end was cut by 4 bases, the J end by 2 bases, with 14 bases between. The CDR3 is CASSSTSDSNTGELFF. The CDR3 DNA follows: TGTGCCAGCAGCTCAACTTCTGACTCAAACACCGGGGAGCTGTTTTTT. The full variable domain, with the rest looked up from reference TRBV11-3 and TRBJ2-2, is EAGVVQSPRYKIIEKKQPVAFWCNPISGHNTLYWYLQNLGQGPELLIRYENEEAVDDSQLPKDRFSAERLKGVDSTLKIQPAELGDSAVYLCASSSTSDSNTGELFFGEGSRLTVL.

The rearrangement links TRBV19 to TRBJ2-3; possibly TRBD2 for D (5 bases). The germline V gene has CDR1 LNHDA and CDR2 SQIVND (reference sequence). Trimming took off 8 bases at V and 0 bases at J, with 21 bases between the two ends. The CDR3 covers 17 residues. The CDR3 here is CASPSGVPNFSTDTQYF. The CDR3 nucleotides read TGTGCCAGTCCCTCCGGGGTCCCCAATTTTAGCACAGATACGCAGTATTTT.

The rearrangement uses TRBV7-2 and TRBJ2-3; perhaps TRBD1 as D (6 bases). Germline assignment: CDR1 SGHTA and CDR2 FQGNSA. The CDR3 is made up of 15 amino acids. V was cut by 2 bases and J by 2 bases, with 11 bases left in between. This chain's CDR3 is CASSLSRTVTDTQYF. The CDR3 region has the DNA TGTGCCAGCAGCTTATCCCGGACAGTCACAGATACGCAGTATTTT.

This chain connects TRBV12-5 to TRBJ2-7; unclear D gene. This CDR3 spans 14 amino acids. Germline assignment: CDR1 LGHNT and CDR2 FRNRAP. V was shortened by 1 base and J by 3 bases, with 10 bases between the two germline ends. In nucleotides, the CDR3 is TGTGCTAGTGGTTTGGAGCAAGTTGACTACGAGCAGTACTTC. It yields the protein CASGLEQVDYEQYF. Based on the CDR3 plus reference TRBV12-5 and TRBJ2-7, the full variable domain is DARVTQTPRHKVTEMGQEVTMRCQPILGHNTVFWYRQTMMQGLELLAYFRNRAPLDDSGMPKDRFSAEMPDATLATLKIQPSEPRDSAVYFCASGLEQVDYEQYFGPGTRLTVT.

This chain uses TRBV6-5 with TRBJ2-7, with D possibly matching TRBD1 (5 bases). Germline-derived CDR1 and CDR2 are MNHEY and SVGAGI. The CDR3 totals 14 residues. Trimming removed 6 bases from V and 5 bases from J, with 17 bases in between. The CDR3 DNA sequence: TGTGCCAGCAGGGTTGGGGCCTCGATCAACGAGCAGTACTTC. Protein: CASRVGASINEQYF.

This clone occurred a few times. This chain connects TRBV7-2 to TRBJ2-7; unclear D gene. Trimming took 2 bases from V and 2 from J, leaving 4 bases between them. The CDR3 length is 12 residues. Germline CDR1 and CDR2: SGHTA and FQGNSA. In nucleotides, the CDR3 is TGTGCCAGCAGCTTACTTACCTACGAGCAGTACTTC. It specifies CASSLLTYEQYF. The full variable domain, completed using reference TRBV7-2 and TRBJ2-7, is GAGVSQSPSNKVTEKGKDVELRCDPISGHTALYWYRQSLGQGLEFLIYFQGNSAPDKSGLPSDRFSAERTGGSVSTLTIQRTQQEDSAVYLCASSLLTYEQYFGPGTRLTVT.

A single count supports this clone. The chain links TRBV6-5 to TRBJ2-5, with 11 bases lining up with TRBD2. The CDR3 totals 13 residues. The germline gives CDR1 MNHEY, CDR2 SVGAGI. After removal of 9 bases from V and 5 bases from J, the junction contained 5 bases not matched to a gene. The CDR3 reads CASSGGAGETQYF. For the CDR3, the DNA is TGTGCCAGTAGCGGGGGGGCTGGTGAGACCCAGTACTTC.

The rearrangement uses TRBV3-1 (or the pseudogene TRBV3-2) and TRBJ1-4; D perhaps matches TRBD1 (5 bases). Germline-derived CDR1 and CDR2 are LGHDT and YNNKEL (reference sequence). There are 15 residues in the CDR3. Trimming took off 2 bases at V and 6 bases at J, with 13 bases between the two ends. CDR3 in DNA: TGTGCCAGCAGCCAACCCGACAGAGACGATGAAAAACTGTTTTTT. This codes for CASSQPDRDDEKLFF.

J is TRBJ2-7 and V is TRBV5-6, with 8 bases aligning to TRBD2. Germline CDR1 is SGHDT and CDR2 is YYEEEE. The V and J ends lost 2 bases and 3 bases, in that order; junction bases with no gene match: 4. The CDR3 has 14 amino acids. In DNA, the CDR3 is TGTGCCAGCAGCTTCGGGACTAGTGTCTACGAGCAGTACTTC. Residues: CASSFGTSVYEQYF.

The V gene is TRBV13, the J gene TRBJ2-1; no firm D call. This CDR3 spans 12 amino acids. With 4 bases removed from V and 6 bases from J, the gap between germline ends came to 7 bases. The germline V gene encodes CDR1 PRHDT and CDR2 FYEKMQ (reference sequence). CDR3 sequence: CASSSQFNEQFF. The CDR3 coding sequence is TGTGCCAGCAGCTCACAGTTCAATGAGCAGTTCTTC.

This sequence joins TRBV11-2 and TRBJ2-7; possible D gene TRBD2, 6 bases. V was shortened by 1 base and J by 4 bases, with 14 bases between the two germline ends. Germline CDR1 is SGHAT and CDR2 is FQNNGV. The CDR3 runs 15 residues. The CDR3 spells CASSLGPARGYEQYF. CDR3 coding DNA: TGTGCCAGCAGCTTAGGGCCAGCCCGGGGGTACGAGCAGTACTTC.

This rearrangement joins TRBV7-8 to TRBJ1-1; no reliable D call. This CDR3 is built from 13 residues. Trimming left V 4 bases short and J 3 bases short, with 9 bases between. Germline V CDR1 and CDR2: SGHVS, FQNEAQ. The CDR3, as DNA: TGTGCCAGCAGCTACGCGGGGTACACTGAAGCTTTCTTT. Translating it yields CASSYAGYTEAFF.

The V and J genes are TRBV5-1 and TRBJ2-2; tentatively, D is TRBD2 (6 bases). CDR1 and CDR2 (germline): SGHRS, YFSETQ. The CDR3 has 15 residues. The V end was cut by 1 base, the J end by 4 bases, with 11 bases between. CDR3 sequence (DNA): TGCGCCAGCAGCTTGATTGCGGGACTCACCGGGGAGCTGTTTTTT. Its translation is CASSLIAGLTGELFF.

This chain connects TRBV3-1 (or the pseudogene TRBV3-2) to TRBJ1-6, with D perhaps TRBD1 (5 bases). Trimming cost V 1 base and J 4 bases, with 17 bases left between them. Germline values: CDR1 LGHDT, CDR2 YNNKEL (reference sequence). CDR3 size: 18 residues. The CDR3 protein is CASSQAKSFTGYNSPLHF. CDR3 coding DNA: TGTGCCAGCAGCCAAGCCAAGTCTTTCACAGGATATAATTCACCCCTCCACTTT.

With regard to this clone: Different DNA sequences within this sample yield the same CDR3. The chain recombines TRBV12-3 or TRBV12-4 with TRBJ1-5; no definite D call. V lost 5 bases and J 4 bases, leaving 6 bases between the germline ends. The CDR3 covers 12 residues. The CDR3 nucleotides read TGTGCCAGCAGTCCGGGGAATCAGCCCCAGCATTTT. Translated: CASSPGNQPQHF.

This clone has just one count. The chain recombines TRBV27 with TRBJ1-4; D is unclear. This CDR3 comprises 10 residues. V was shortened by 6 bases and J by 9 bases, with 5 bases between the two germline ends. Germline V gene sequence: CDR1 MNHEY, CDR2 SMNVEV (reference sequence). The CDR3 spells CASSQKKLFF. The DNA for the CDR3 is TGTGCCAGCAGCCAGAAAAAACTGTTTTTT.

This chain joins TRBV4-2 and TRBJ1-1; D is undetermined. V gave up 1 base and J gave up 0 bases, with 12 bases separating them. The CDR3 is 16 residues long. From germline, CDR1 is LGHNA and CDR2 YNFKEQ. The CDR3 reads CASSQVHSTMNTEAFF. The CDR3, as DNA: TGTGCCAGCAGCCAAGTCCACTCAACGATGAACACTGAAGCTTTCTTT.

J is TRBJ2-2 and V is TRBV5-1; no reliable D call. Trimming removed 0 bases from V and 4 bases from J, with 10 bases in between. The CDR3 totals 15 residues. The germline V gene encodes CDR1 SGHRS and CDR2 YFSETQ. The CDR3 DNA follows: TGCGCCAGCAGCTTGGCCGTTCTAATCACCGGGGAGCTGTTTTTT. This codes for CASSLAVLITGELFF.

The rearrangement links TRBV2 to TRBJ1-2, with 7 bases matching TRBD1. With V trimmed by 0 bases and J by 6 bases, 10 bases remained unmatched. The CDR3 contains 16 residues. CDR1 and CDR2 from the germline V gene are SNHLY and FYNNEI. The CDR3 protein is CASSEALHGGGDGYTF. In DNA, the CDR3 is TGTGCCAGCAGTGAAGCGCTTCATGGAGGGGGCGATGGCTACACCTTC.

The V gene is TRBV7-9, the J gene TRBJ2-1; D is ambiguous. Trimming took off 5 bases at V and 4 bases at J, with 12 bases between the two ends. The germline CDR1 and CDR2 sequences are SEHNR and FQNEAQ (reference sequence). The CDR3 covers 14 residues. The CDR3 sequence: CASSPIPRYNEQFF. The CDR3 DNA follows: TGTGCCAGCAGCCCTATCCCCCGATACAATGAGCAGTTCTTC.

The CDR3 sequence: CASSPRGGSGGTNTGELFF. CDR3 in DNA: TGTGCCAGCAGCCCCCGGGGTGGTAGCGGGGGCACGAACACCGGGGAGCTGTTTTTT. V usage is TRBV7-9 and J usage is TRBJ2-2, with 9 positions matching TRBD2. Germline V CDR1 and CDR2: SEHNR, FQNEAQ (reference sequence). There are 19 residues in the CDR3. V gave up 5 bases and J gave up 0 bases; unmatched junction bases: 13.

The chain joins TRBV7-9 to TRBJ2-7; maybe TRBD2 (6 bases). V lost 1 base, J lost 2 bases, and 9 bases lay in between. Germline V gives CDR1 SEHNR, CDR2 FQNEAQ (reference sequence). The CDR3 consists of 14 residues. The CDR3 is CASSLVGGTYEQYF. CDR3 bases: TGTGCCAGCAGCTTAGTTGGGGGGACCTACGAGCAGTACTTC.

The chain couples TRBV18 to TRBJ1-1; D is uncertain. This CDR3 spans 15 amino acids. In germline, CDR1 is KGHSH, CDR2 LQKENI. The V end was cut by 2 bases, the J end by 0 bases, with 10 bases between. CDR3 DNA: TGTGCCAGCTCACCATACGACACGCTGAACACTGAAGCTTTCTTT. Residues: CASSPYDTLNTEAFF.

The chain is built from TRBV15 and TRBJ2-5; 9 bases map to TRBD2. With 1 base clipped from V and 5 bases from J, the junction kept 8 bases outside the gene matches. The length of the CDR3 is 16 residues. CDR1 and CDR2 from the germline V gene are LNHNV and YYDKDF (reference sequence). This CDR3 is CATSRAASGMRETQYF. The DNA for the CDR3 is TGTGCCACCAGCAGAGCGGCTAGCGGGATGAGGGAGACCCAGTACTTC.

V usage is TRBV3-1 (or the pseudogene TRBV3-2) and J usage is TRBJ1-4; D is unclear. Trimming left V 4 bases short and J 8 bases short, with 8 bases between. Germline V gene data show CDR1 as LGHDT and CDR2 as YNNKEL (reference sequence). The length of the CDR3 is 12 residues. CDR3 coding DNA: TGTGCCAGCAGCCCCCGGCGGGAAAAACTGTTTTTT. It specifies CASSPRREKLFF.

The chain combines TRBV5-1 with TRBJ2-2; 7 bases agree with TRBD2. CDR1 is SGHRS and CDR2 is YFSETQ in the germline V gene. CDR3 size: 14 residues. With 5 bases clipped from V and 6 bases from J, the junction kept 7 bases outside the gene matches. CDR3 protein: CASRDPSGAGELFF. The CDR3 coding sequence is TGCGCCAGCAGGGACCCTAGCGGTGCCGGGGAGCTGTTTTTT. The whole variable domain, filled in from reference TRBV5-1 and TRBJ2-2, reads KAGVTQTPRYLIKTRGQQVTLSCSPISGHRSVSWYQQTPGQGLQFLFEYFSETQRNKGNFPGRFSGRQFSNSRSEMNVSTLELGDSALYLCASRDPSGAGELFFGEGSRLTVL.